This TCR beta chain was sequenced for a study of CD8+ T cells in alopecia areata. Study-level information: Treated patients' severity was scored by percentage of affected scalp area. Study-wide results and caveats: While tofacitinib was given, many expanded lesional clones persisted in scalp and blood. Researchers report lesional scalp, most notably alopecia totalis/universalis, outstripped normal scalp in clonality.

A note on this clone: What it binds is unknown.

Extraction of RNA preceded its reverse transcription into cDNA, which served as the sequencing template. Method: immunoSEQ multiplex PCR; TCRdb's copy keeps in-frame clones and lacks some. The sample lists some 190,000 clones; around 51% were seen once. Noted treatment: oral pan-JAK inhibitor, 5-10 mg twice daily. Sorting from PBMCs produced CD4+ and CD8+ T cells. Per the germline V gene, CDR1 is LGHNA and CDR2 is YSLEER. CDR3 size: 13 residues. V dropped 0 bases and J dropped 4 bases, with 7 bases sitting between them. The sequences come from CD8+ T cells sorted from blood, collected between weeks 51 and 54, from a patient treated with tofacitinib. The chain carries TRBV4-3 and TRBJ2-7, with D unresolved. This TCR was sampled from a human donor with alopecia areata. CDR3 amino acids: CASSQDGHYEQYF. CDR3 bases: TGCGCCAGCAGCCAAGATGGTCATTACGAGCAGTACTTC.